This T cell receptor (beta chain) was retrieved from a study of control samples from healthy donors and cancer patients. After removal of 6 bases from V and 2 bases from J, the junction contained 6 bases not matched to a gene. The germline CDR1 and CDR2 sequences are GTSNPN and SVGIG (reference sequence). This CDR3 contains 15 residues. Only in-frame clones appear in the TCRdb table, and some are missing; sequencing was by immunoSEQ multiplex PCR. This table holds 90,000 to 100,000 clones, approximately 80% found once. Sequencing was done on a sample of blood. The rearrangement uses TRBV30 and TRBJ1-4; 10 bases line up with TRBD1. This TCR derives from a woman under 40 in good health. CDR3 DNA sequence: TGTGCCTGCCTAGGACAGGGGGGCACTAATGAAAAACTGTTTTTT. It specifies CACLGQGGTNEKLFF. The full variable domain, with the rest looked up from reference TRBV30 and TRBJ1-4, is SQTIHQWPATLVQPVGSPLSLECTVEGTSNPNLYWYRQAAGRGLQLLFYSVGIGQISSEVPQNLSASRPQDRQFILSSKKLLLSDSGFYLCACLGQGGTNEKLFFGSGTQLSVL.